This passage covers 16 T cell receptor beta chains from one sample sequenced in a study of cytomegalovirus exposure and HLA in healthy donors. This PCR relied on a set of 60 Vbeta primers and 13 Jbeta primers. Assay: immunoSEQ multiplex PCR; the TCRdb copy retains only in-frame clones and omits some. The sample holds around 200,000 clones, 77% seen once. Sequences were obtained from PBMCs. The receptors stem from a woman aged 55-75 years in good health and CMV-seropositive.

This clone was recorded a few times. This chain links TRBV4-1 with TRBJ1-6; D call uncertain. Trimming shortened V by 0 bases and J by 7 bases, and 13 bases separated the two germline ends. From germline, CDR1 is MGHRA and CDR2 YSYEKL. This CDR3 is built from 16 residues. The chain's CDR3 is CASSQDTIMRNSPLHF. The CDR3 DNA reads TGCGCCAGCAGCCAAGATACCATAATGAGGAATTCACCCCTCCACTTT.

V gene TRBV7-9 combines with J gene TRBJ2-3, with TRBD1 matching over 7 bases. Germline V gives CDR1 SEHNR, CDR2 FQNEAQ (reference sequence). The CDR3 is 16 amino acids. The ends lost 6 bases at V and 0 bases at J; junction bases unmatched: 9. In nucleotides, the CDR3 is TGTGCCAGCAGTTCCCCGGGGACAGAAAGCACAGATACGCAGTATTTT. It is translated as CASSSPGTESTDTQYF. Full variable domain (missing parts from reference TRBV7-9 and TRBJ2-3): DTGVSQNPRHKITKRGQNVTFRCDPISEHNRLYWYRQTLGQGPEFLTYFQNEAQLEKSRLLSDRFSAERPKGSFSTLEIQRTEQGDSAMYLCASSSPGTESTDTQYFGPGTRLTVL.

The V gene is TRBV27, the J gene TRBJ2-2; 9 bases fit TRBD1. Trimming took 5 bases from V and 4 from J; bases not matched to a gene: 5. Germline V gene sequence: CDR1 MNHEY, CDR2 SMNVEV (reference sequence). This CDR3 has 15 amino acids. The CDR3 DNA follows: TGTGCCAGCAGTCGCGGACAGGGGAGCACCGGGGAGCTGTTTTTT. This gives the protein CASSRGQGSTGELFF.

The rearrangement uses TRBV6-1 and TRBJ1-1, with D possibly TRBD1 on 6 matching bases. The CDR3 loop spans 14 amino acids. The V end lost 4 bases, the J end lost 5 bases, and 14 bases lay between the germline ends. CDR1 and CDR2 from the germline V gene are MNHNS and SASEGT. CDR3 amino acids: CASSVYRAGTEAFF. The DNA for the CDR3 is TGTGCCAGCAGTGTGTACAGGGCAGGGACTGAAGCTTTCTTT.

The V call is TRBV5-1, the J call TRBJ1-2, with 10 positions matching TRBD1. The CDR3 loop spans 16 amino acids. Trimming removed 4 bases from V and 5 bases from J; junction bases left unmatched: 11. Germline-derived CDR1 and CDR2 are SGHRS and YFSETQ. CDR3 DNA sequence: TGCGCCAGCAGCCCCAAGACAGGGGGCCCGATTTATGGCTACACCTTC. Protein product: CASSPKTGGPIYGYTF.

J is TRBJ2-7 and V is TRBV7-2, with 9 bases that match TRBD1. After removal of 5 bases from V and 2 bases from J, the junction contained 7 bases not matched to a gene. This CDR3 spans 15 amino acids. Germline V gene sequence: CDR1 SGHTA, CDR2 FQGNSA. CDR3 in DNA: TGTGCCAGCAGCCAAGCCGGGACAGGGCCCTACGAGCAGTACTTC. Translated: CASSQAGTGPYEQYF. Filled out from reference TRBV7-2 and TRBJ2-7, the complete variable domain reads GAGVSQSPSNKVTEKGKDVELRCDPISGHTALYWYRQSLGQGLEFLIYFQGNSAPDKSGLPSDRFSAERTGGSVSTLTIQRTQQEDSAVYLCASSQAGTGPYEQYFGPGTRLTVT.

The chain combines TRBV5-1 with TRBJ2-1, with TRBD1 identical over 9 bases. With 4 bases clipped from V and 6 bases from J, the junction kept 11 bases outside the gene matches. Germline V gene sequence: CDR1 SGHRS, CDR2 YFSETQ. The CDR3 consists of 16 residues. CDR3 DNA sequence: TGCGCCAGCAGCCCTGGCAGGGGACAGGGCCCCAATGAGCAGTTCTTC. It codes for CASSPGRGQGPNEQFF.

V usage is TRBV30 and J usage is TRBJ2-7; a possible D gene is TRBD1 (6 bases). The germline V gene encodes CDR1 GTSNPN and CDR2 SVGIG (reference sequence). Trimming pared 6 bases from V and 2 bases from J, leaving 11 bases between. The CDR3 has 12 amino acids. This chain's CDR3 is CACGGGAYEQYF. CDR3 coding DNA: TGTGCCTGTGGGGGCGGAGCCTACGAGCAGTACTTC.

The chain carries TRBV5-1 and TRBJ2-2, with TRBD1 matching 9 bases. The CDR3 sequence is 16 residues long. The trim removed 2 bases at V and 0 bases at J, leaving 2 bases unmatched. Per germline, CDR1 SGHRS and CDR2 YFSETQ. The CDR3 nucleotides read TGCGCCAGCAGCTTCTGGGACAGGGCGAACACCGGGGAGCTGTTTTTT. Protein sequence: CASSFWDRANTGELFF.

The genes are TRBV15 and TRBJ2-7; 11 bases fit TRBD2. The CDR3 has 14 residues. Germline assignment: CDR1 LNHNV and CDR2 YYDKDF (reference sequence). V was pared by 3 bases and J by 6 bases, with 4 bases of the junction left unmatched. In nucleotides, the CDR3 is TGTGCCACCAGCAGGGTTGGACTAGCGGGCGAGCAGTACTTC. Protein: CATSRVGLAGEQYF.

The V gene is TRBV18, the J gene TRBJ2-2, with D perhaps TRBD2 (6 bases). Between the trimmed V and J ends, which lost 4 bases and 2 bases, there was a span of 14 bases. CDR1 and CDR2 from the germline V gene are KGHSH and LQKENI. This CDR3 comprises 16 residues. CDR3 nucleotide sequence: TGTGCCAGCTCACTAGGAGGGACGGTTAACACCGGGGAGCTGTTTTTT. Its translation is CASSLGGTVNTGELFF.

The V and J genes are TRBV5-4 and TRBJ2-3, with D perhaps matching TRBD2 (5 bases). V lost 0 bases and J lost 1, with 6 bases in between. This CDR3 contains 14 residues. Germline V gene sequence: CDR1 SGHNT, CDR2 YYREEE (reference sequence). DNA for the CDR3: TGTGCCAGCAGCTTGGGGACTCGCACAGATACGCAGTATTTT. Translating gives CASSLGTRTDTQYF.

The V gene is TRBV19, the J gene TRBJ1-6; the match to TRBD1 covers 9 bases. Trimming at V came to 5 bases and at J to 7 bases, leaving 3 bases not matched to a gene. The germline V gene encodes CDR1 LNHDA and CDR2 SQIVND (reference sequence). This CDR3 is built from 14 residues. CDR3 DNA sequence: TGTGCCAGTAGTCGACAGGGGGTGAATTCACCCCTCCACTTT. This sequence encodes CASSRQGVNSPLHF.

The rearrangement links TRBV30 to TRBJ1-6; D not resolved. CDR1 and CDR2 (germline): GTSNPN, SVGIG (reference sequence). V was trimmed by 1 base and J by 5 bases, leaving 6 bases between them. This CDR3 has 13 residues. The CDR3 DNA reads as TGTGCCTGGAGTGCGGGAAATAATTCACCCCTCCACTTT. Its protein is CAWSAGNNSPLHF.

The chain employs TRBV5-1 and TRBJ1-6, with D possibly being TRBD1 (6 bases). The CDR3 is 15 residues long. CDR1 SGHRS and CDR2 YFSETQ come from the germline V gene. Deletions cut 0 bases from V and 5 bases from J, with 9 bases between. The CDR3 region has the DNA TGCGCCAGCAGCTTGGATGGGGGCGATAATTCACCCCTCCACTTT. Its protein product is CASSLDGGDNSPLHF.

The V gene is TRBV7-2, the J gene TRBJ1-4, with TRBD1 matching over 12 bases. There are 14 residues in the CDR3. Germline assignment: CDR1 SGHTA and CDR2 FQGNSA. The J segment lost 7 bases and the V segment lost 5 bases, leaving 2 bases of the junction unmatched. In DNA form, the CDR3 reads TGTGCCAGCAGCCGGGACAGGGGGCCTGAAAAACTGTTTTTT. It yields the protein CASSRDRGPEKLFF.